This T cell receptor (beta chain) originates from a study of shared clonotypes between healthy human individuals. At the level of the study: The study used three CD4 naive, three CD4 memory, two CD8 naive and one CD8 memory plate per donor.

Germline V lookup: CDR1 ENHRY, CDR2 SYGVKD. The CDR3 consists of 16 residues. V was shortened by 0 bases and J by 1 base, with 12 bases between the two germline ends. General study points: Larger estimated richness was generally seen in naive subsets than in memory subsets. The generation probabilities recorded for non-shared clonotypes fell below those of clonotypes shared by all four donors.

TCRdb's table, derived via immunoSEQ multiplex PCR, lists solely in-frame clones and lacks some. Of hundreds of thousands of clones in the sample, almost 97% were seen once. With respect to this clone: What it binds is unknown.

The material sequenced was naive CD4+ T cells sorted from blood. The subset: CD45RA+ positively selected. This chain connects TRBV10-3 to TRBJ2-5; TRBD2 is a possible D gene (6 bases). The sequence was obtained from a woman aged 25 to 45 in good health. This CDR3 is CAISESISGVQETQYF. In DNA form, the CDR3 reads TGTGCCATCAGTGAGTCGATTTCGGGGGTCCAAGAGACCCAGTACTTC.